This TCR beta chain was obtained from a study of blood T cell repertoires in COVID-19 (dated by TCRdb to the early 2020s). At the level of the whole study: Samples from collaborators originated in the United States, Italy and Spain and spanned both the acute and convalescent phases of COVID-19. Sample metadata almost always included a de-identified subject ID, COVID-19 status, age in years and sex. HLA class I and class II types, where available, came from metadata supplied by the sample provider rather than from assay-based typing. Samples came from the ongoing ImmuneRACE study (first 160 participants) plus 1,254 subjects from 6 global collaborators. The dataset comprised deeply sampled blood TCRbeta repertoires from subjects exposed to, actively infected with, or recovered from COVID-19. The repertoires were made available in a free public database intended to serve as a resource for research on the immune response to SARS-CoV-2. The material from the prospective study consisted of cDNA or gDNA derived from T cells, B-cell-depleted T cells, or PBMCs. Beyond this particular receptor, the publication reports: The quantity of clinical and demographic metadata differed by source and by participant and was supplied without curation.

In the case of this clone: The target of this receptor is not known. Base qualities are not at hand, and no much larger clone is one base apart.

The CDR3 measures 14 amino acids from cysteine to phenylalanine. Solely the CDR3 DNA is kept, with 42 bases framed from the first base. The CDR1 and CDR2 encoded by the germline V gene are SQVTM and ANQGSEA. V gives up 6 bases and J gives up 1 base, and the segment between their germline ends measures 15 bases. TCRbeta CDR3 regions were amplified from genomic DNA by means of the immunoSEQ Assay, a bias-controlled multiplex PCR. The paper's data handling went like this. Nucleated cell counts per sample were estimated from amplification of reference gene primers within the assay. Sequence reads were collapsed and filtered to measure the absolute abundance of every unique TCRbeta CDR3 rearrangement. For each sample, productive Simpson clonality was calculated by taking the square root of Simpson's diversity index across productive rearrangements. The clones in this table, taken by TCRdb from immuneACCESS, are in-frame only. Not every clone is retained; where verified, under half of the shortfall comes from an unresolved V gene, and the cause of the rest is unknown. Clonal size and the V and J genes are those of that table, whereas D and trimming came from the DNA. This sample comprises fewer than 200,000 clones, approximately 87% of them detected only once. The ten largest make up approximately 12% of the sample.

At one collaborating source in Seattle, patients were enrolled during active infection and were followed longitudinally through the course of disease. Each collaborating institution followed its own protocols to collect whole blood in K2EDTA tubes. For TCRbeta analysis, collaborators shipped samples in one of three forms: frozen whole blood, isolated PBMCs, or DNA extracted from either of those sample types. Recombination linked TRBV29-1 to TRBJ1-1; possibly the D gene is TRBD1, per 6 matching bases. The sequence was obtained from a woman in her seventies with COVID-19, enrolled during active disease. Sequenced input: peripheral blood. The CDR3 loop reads CSVAYLRGNTEAFF. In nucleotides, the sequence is TGCAGCGTCGCATACCTCAGGGGGAACACTGAAGCTTTCTTT.